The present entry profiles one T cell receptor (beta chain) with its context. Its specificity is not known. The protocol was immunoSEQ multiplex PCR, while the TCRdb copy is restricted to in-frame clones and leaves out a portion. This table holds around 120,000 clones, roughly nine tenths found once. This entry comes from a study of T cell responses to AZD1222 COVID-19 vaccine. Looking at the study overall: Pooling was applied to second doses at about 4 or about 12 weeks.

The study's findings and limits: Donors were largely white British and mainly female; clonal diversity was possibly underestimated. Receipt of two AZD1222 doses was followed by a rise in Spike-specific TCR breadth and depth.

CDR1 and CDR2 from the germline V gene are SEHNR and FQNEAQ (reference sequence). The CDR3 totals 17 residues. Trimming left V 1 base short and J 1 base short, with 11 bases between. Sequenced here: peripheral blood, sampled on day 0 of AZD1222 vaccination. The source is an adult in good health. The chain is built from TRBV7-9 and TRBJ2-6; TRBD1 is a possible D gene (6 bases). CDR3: CASSLELGGSGANVLTF. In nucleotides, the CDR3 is TGTGCCAGCAGCTTAGAATTAGGGGGATCTGGGGCCAACGTCCTGACTTTC.